The 14 T cell receptor beta chains reported below all come from one sample, sequenced in a study of early T cells in non-severe SARS-CoV-2 infection. MiXCR was run by TCRdb on the 5' RACE reads, yielding one entry per CDR3 protein. The repertoire holds 60,000 or so distinct CDR3 sequences, with about an eighth as singletons. The sequencing sample was made of whole blood. These receptors were taken from an adult who was a healthcare worker with PCR-confirmed SARS-CoV-2 infection or an uninfected control (not recorded which).

This clonotype was seen repeatedly, ten times or more. As DNA, the CDR3 is TGTGCCAGCAGCCAGGGACAGCGTGAAGCTTTCTTT. This codes for CASSQGQREAFF. This chain links TRBV7-9 with TRBJ1-1; 7 bases are a match to TRBD1. CDR3 size: 12 residues. CDR1 and CDR2 (germline): SEHNR, FQNEAQ (reference sequence). V was pared by 5 bases and J by 7 bases, with 4 bases of the junction left unmatched.

This clonotype occurred many times. The CDR3 region is CATMRRDTYEQYF. The CDR3 DNA reads TGTGCCACCATGCGCCGGGACACCTACGAGCAGTACTTC. This rearrangement joins TRBV28 to TRBJ2-7; the D gene is possibly TRBD1 (6 bases). CDR1 is MDHEN, CDR2 SYDVKM, per germline. The CDR3 is 13 residues long. V lost 10 bases, J lost 2 bases, and 15 bases lay in between.

At least ten counts were recorded for this clonotype. The chain combines TRBV5-1 with TRBJ1-1; D not certain. Germline CDR1 is SGHRS and CDR2 is YFSETQ. V lost 5 bases and J 1 base, leaving 12 bases between the germline ends. CDR3 length: 14 residues. CDR3 nucleotide sequence: TGCGCCAGCAGGGTCCAGGAGGCGAACACTGAAGCTTTCTTT. As protein: CASRVQEANTEAFF.

This clonotype has a handful of counts. This rearrangement joins TRBV7-9 to TRBJ1-1; 10 bases align to TRBD1. V lost 3 bases and J lost 1; bases outside the gene matches: 2. This CDR3 is 15 amino acids long. Germline V gene lookup returns CDR1 SEHNR and CDR2 FQNEAQ (reference sequence). Here the CDR3 reads CASSLTGGRNTEAFF. Here the CDR3 DNA reads TGTGCCAGCAGCTTGACAGGGGGCCGGAACACTGAAGCTTTCTTT.

To note about this clonotype: One end of the junction is discordant with germline, which a read error may explain. The chain uses TRBV18 and TRBJ1-1; perhaps TRBD1 as D (5 bases). CDR3 length equals 13 residues. The germline V gene has CDR1 KGHSH and CDR2 LQKENI. As DNA, the CDR3 is TGTGCCAGCTCACGAGGGGCAGAAACTGTAGCTTTCTTT. The encoded protein is CASSRGAETVAFF.

This clonotype was found many times. V and J are TRBV7-6 and TRBJ1-6; 10 bases fit TRBD1. Germline V gene lookup returns CDR1 SGHVS and CDR2 FNYEAQ. The CDR3 has 14 residues. Trimming took 5 bases from V and 9 from J; bases not matched to a gene: 4. The CDR3 loop reads CASSAGQGGSPLHF. In nucleotides, the CDR3 is TGTGCCAGCAGCGCCGGACAGGGGGGTTCACCCCTCCACTTT.

This clonotype was detected many times. The gene calls are TRBV6-2 or TRBV6-3 and TRBJ2-3; perhaps TRBD2 as D (7 bases). Trimming took 6 bases from V and 2 from J, leaving 18 bases between them. Germline CDR1 MNHEY, CDR2 SVGEGT. This CDR3 comprises 16 residues. The chain's CDR3 is CASSPLRGGSTDTQYF. For the CDR3, the DNA is TGTGCCAGCAGCCCTCTAAGGGGGGGATCCACAGATACGCAGTATTTT.

CDR3 in DNA: TGTGCCAGCAGCTTGCAACAGGGGATCACAGATACGCAGTATTTT. Amino acids: CASSLQQGITDTQYF. This sequence joins TRBV9 and TRBJ2-3; 7 nucleotides align to TRBD1. V dropped 4 bases and J dropped 2; count of bases not matched to a gene: 7. This CDR3 is 15 amino acids long. Germline CDR1 SGDLS, CDR2 YYNGEE.

V is TRBV5-1 and J is TRBJ2-7; 8 nucleotides agree with TRBD1. The CDR3 consists of 14 residues. CDR1 and CDR2 (germline): SGHRS, YFSETQ. V lost 1 base, J lost 4 bases, and 4 bases stayed unmatched. This CDR3 is CASSLTGGGYEQYF. The CDR3 region has the DNA TGCGCCAGCAGCTTGACAGGGGGAGGTTACGAGCAGTACTTC.

Of note for this clonotype: A much larger clone differs from this one at a single base, so this may be a read error. V is TRBV7-2 and J is TRBJ2-3; 7 bases are a match to TRBD1. CDR1 is SGHTA and CDR2 is FQGNSA in the germline V gene. CDR3 length: 12 amino acids. The CDR3, as DNA: TGTGCCAACAGCTCGAACCGGGACAGTCCATTTTTT. Translating gives CANSSNRDSPFF.

This clonotype was observed a handful of times. This chain joins TRBV7-9 and TRBJ2-2; a possible D gene is TRBD2 (7 bases). Per the germline V gene, CDR1 is SEHNR and CDR2 is FQNEAQ (reference sequence). There are 16 residues in the CDR3. Trimming pared 4 bases from V and 4 bases from J, leaving 16 bases between. For the CDR3, the DNA is TGTGCCAGCAGCTGGGCCCGGGGGGCTATCACCGGGGAGCTGTTTTTT. Protein product: CASSWARGAITGELFF.

This clonotype was seen at least ten times. The V and J genes are TRBV11-2 and TRBJ2-3; tentative D call: TRBD1 (6 bases). The V gene lost 4 bases and the J gene lost 5 bases, with 7 bases spanning the gap. This CDR3 contains 12 residues. The V gene's germline CDR1 is SGHAT and CDR2 FQNNGV. The CDR3 DNA reads TGTGCCAGCAGCTCGGACAGAGATACGCAGTATTTT. Its protein is CASSSDRDTQYF.

This clonotype has ten or more counts. The chain has TRBV29-1 and TRBJ2-1; D uncertain. Germline loops: CDR1 SQVTM, CDR2 ANQGSEA. Trimming removed 4 bases from V and 8 bases from J, with 15 bases in between. The CDR3 is 13 amino acids. DNA for the CDR3: TGCAGCGTTGGGAGAACTCCGACCTATGAGCAGTTCTTC. Encoded protein: CSVGRTPTYEQFF.

The table lists this clonotype with many counts. This chain uses TRBV20-1 with TRBJ2-6, with 10 bases fitting TRBD1. Looked up from germline, CDR1 is DFQATT and CDR2 is SNEGSKA (reference sequence). The CDR3 totals 19 residues. The J segment lost 0 bases and the V segment lost 0 bases, leaving 8 bases of the junction unmatched. The CDR3 here is CSARDVRRTGGSGANVLTF. DNA for the CDR3: TGCAGTGCTAGAGATGTTCGCCGGACAGGGGGCTCTGGGGCCAACGTCCTGACTTTC.